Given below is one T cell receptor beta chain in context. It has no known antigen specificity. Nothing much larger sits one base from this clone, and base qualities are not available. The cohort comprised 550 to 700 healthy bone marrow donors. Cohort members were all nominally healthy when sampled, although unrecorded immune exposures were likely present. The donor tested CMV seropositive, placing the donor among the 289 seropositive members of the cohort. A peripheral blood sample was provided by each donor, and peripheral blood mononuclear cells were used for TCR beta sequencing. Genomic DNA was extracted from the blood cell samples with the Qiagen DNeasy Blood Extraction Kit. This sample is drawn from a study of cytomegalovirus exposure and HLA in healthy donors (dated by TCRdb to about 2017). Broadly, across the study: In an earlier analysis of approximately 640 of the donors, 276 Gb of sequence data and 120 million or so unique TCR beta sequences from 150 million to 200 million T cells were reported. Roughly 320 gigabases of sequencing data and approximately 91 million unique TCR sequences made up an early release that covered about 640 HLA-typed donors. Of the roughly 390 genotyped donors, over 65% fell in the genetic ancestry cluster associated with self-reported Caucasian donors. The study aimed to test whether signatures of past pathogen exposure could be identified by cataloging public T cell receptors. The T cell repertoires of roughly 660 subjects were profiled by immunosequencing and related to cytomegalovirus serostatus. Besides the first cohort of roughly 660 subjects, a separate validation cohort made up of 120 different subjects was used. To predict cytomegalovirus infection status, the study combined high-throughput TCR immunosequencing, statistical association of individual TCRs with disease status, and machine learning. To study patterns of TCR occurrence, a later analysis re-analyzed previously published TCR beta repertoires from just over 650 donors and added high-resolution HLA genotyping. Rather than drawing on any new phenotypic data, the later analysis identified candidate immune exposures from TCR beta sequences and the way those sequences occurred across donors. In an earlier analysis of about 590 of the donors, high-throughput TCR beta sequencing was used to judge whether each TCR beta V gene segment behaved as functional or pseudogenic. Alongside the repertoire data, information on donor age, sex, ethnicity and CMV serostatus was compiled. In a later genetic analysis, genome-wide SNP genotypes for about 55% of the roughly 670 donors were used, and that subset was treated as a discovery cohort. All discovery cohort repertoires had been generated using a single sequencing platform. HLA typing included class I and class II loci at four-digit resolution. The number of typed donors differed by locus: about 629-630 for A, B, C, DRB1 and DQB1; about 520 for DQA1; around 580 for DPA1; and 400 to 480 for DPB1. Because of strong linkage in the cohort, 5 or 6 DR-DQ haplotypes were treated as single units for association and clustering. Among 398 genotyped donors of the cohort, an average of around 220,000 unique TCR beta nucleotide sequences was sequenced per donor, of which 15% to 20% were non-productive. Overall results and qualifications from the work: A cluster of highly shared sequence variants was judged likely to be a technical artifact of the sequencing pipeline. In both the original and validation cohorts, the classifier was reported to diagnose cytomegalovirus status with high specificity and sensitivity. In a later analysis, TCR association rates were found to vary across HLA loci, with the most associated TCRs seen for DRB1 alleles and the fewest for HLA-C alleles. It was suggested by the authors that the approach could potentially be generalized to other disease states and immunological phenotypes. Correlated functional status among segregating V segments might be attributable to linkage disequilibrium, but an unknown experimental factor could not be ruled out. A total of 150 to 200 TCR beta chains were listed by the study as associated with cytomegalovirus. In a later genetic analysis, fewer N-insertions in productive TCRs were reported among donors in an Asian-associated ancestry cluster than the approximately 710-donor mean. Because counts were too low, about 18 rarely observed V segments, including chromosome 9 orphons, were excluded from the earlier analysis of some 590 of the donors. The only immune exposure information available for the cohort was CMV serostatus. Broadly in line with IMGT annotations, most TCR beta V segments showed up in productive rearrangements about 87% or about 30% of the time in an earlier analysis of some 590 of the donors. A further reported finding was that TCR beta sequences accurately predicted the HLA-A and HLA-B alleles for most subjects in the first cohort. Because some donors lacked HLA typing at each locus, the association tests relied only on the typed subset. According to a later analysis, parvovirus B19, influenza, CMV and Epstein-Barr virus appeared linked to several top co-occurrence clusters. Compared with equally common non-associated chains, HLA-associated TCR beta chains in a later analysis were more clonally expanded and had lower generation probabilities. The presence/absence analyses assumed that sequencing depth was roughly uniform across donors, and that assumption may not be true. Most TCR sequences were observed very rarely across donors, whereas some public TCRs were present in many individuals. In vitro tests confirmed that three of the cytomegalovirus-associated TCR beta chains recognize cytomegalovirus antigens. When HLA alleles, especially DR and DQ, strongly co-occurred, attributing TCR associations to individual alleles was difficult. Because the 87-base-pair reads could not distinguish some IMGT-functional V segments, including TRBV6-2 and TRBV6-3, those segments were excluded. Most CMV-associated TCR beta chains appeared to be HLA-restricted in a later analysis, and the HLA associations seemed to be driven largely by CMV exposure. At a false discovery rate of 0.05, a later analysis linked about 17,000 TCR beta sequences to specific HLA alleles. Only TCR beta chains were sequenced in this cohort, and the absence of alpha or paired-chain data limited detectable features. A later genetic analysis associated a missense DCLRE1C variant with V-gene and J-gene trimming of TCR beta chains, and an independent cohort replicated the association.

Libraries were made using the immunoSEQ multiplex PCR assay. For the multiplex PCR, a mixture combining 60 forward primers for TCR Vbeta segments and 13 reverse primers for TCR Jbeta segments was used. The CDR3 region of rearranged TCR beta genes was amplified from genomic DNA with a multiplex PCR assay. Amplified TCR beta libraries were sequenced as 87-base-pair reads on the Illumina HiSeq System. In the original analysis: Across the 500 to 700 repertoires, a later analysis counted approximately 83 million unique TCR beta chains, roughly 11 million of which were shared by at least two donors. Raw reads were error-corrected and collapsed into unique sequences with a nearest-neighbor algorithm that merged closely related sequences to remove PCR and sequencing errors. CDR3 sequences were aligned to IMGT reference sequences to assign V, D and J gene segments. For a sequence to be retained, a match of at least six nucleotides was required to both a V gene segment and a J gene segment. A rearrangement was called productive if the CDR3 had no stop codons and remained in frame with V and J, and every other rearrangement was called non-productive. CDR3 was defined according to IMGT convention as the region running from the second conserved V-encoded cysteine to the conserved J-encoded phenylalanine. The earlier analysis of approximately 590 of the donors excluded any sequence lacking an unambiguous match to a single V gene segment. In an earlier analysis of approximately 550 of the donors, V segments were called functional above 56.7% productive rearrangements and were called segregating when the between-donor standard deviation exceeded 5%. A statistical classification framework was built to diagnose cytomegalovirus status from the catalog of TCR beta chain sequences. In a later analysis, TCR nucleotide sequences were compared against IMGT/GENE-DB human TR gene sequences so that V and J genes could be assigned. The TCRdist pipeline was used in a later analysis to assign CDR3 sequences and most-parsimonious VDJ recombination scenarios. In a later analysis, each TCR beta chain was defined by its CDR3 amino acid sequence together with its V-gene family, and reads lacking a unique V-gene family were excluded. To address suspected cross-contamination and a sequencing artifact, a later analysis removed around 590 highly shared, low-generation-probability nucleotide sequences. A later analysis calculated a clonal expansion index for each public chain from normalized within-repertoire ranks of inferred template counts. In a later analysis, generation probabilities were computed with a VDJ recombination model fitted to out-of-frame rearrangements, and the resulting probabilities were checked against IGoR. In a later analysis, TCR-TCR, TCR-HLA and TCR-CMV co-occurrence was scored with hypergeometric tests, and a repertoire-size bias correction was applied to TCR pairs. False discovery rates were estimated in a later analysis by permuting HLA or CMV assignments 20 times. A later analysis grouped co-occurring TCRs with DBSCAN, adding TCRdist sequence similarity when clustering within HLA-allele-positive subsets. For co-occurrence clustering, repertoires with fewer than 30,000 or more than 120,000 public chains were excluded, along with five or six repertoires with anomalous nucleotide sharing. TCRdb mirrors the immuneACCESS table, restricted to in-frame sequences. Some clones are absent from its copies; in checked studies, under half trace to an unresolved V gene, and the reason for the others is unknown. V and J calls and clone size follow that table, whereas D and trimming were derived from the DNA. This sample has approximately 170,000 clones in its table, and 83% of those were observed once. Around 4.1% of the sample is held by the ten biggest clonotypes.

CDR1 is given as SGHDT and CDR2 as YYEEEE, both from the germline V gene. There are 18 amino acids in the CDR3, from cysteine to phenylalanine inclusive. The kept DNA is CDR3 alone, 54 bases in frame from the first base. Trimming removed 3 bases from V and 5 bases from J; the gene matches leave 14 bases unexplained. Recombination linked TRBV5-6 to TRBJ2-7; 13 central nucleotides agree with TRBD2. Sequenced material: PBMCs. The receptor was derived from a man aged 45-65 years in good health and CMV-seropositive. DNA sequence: TGTGCCAGCAGCTGGCGGGGCCTTCGACTAGCGGGGGGCCACGAGCAGTACTTC. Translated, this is CASSWRGLRLAGGHEQYF. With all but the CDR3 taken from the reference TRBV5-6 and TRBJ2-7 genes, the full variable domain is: DAGVTQSPTHLIKTRGQQVTLRCSPKSGHDTVSWYQQALGQGPQFIFQYYEEEERQRGNFPDRFSGHQFPNYSSELNVNALLLGDSALYLCASSWRGLRLAGGHEQYFGPGTRLTVT.